The 21 T cell receptor beta chains below were found in one sample sequenced in a study of PD-1 blockade in classical Hodgkin lymphoma. Some clones are missing from TCRdb's copy, which holds only in-frame ones; the method was immunoSEQ multiplex PCR. The table has about 110,000 clones, 80% to 90% seen once. Following autologous stem cell transplantation, relapse occurred in every patient, and exposure to brentuximab vedotin varied. The input for sequencing was peripheral blood mononuclear cells (PBMCs), taken before the second cycle of nivolumab. The receptor source for this set is a human donor with classical Hodgkin lymphoma.

The genes are TRBV6-4 and TRBJ2-7, with TRBD2 matching 9 bases. Losses at the gene ends were 2 bases for V and 6 bases for J; bases not matched to a gene: 14. This CDR3 has 17 amino acids. CDR1 and CDR2 from the germline V gene are MRHNA and SNTAGT. In nucleotides, the CDR3 is TGTGCCAGCAGTGACGAGGGGGAGCGGGAGGATGGAAGCGAGCAGTACTTC. It is translated as CASSDEGEREDGSEQYF.

The J gene is TRBJ1-1, the V gene TRBV7-8; no clear D. Germline loops: CDR1 SGHVS, CDR2 FQNEAQ. There are 14 residues in the CDR3. V dropped 5 bases and J dropped 4 bases, with 14 bases sitting between them. The CDR3 DNA is TGTGCCAGCAGCCAACCTTACTCGGCCACTGAAGCTTTCTTT. Translation: CASSQPYSATEAFF.

J is TRBJ2-3 and V is TRBV5-4, with D perhaps matching TRBD1 (5 bases). The CDR3 is 13 residues long. CDR1 and CDR2 from the germline V gene are SGHNT and YYREEE (reference sequence). The V gene lost 4 bases and the J gene lost 0 bases, with 6 bases spanning the gap. The CDR3 protein is CASSGASTDTQYF. The CDR3, as DNA: TGTGCCAGCAGCGGGGCTAGCACAGATACGCAGTATTTT.

V and J are TRBV10-3 and TRBJ2-2; D gene ambiguous. Germline V gives CDR1 ENHRY, CDR2 SYGVKD. CDR3 size: 14 residues. The V end was cut by 2 bases, the J end by 0 bases, with 4 bases between. The CDR3 region is CAISERANTGELFF. Here the CDR3 DNA reads TGTGCCATCAGTGAGCGAGCGAACACCGGGGAGCTGTTTTTT.

The chain's CDR3 is CASSSNWPWPSLHF. CDR3 nucleotide sequence: TGTGCCAGCAGTTCCAATTGGCCTTGGCCGTCCCTCCACTTT. The V and J genes are TRBV28 and TRBJ1-6; D not resolved. V was clipped by 4 bases and J by 14 bases, with 18 bases between them. Germline assignment: CDR1 MDHEN and CDR2 SYDVKM. This CDR3 has 14 residues. Full variable domain (rest looked up from reference TRBV28 and TRBJ1-6): DVKVTQSSRYLVKRTGEKVFLECVQDMDHENMFWYRQDPGLGLRLIYFSYDVKMKEKGDIPEGYSVSREKKERFSLILESASTNQTSMYLCASSSNWPWPSLHFGNGTRLTVT.

The CDR3 DNA sequence: TGCGCCAGCAGCTTGGGGGTAGCGGACTCCTACGAGCAGTACTTC. Translation gives CASSLGVADSYEQYF. The chain carries TRBV5-1 and TRBJ2-7; TRBD2 is a possible D gene (6 bases). The V gene's germline CDR1 is SGHRS and CDR2 YFSETQ. The V end was cut by 0 bases, the J end by 0 bases, with 10 bases between. This CDR3 is 15 amino acids long. Full variable domain (missing parts from reference TRBV5-1 and TRBJ2-7): KAGVTQTPRYLIKTRGQQVTLSCSPISGHRSVSWYQQTPGQGLQFLFEYFSETQRNKGNFPGRFSGRQFSNSRSEMNVSTLELGDSALYLCASSLGVADSYEQYFGPGTRLTVT.

The chain uses TRBV5-6 and TRBJ1-4; 7 positions match TRBD1. Germline V gives CDR1 SGHDT, CDR2 YYEEEE. The ends lost 1 base at V and 1 base at J; junction bases unmatched: 13. CDR3 length: 19 amino acids. The CDR3 loop is CASSLTVDRMLLTNEKLFF. The CDR3 DNA reads TGTGCCAGCAGCTTGACCGTGGACAGGATGCTTCTAACTAATGAAAAACTGTTTTTT.

The chain uses TRBV4-3 and TRBJ2-1; 9 positions match TRBD2. With 1 base clipped from V and 9 bases from J, the junction kept 13 bases outside the gene matches. Germline CDR1 LGHNA, CDR2 YSLEER. The CDR3 consists of 17 residues. CDR3 sequence reads: CASSQVLAGAITGEQFF. In nucleotides, the CDR3 is TGCGCCAGCAGCCAAGTATTAGCGGGAGCTATCACGGGTGAGCAGTTCTTC.

The chain uses TRBV11-2 and TRBJ2-1; the match to TRBD2 covers 15 bases. V was clipped by 5 bases and J by 6 bases; unmatched bases: 8. CDR1 SGHAT and CDR2 FQNNGV come from the germline V gene. CDR3 length: 17 amino acids. CDR3 in amino acids: CASSAGTSGRSGNEQFF. For the CDR3, the DNA is TGTGCCAGCAGCGCCGGGACTAGCGGGAGGTCTGGCAATGAGCAGTTCTTC. Combining the CDR3 with reference TRBV11-2 and TRBJ2-1 gives the whole variable domain EAGVAQSPRYKIIEKRQSVAFWCNPISGHATLYWYQQILGQGPKLLIQFQNNGVVDDSQLPKDRFSAERLKGVDSTLKIQPAKLEDSAVYLCASSAGTSGRSGNEQFFGPGTRLTVL.

The sample holds one count of this clone. This CDR3 is CATAEGRSFRYTF. CDR3 nucleotide sequence: TGTGCCACAGCGGAGGGACGGAGCTTTCGCTACACCTTC. The J gene is TRBJ1-2, the V gene TRBV25-1, with D tentatively TRBD1 (5 bases). The germline V and J ends were trimmed by 10 bases and 9 bases, with 21 bases remaining between them. The germline V gene has CDR1 MGHDK and CDR2 SYGVNS. The CDR3 loop spans 13 amino acids.

The V and J genes are TRBV2 and TRBJ2-3; D might be TRBD2 (6 bases). CDR1 is SNHLY and CDR2 is FYNNEI in the germline V gene. Between the trimmed V and J ends, which lost 0 bases and 3 bases, there was a span of 13 bases. This CDR3 spans 16 amino acids. CDR3 nucleotides: TGTGCCAGCAGTGAAGCTTTCGGGAGAGGTACAGATACGCAGTATTTT. This gives the protein CASSEAFGRGTDTQYF.

V and J are TRBV29-1 and TRBJ2-7, with D perhaps matching TRBD1 (6 bases). V lost 8 bases to trimming and J lost 5 bases, with 16 bases between them. The CDR3 covers 12 residues. Per germline, CDR1 SQVTM and CDR2 ANQGSEA. CDR3 protein: CSTGRLGDEQYF. CDR3 DNA: TGCAGCACAGGGCGGCTCGGGGACGAGCAGTACTTC.

In this sample, this clone turned up a few times. This sequence joins TRBV30 and TRBJ1-1; the D is unclear. This CDR3 spans 13 amino acids. V lost 4 bases, J lost 0 bases, and 9 bases lay in between. Looked up from germline, CDR1 is GTSNPN and CDR2 is SVGIG (reference sequence). The chain's CDR3 is CAWTLSLNTEAFF. In nucleotides, the CDR3 is TGTGCCTGGACCCTCTCATTGAACACTGAAGCTTTCTTT.

J is TRBJ1-2 and V is TRBV11-2; D remains ambiguous. The CDR3 extends over 14 amino acids. Germline lookup yields CDR1 SGHAT and CDR2 FQNNGV. The ends were cut back, 0 bases at V and 4 bases at J, with 9 bases in the middle. CDR3 coding DNA: TGTGCCAGCAGCTTAGACGCCGGACCCTATGGCTACACCTTC. Amino acid sequence: CASSLDAGPYGYTF.

The rearrangement uses TRBV7-9 and TRBJ2-5, with D tentatively TRBD1 (6 bases). Trimming removed 7 bases at V and 4 bases at J, with 28 bases between. This CDR3 contains 18 residues. The germline gives CDR1 SEHNR, CDR2 FQNEAQ (reference sequence). The CDR3 coding sequence is TGTGCCAGCACCTCTACTCTCGTCGGGGTGGGCAGGGGAGAGACCCAGTACTTC. It translates to CASTSTLVGVGRGETQYF.

The chain joins TRBV28 to TRBJ2-7, with D uncertain. Germline loops: CDR1 MDHEN, CDR2 SYDVKM. The CDR3 sequence is 11 residues long. The V end was cut by 5 bases, the J end by 7 bases, with 9 bases between. The CDR3 DNA reads as TGTGCCAGCAGTCCCCGTCGAGAGCAGTACTTC. It encodes CASSPRREQYF.

The rearrangement uses TRBV11-2 and TRBJ2-4; 9 nucleotides match TRBD1. The V gene end was trimmed by 5 bases and the J gene end by 5 bases; junction bases not matched to a gene: 4. The CDR3 runs to 14 residues. CDR1 is SGHAT and CDR2 is FQNNGV in the germline V gene. DNA of the CDR3: TGTGCCAGCAGCGCGAGGACAGGGGAAAACATTCAGTACTTC. Translated, it gives CASSARTGENIQYF.

The chain combines TRBV6-5 with TRBJ1-1; no reliable D call. Germline V gene data show CDR1 as MNHEY and CDR2 as SVGAGI. Trimming removed 5 bases from V and 6 bases from J, with 13 bases in between. This CDR3 spans 13 amino acids. CDR3 coding DNA: TGTGCCAGCAGTCTCAGCCCCGGGGCTGAAGCTTTCTTT. Amino acid sequence: CASSLSPGAEAFF.

The J gene is TRBJ2-3, the V gene TRBV28, with 7 bases that match TRBD2. This CDR3 spans 14 amino acids. CDR1 MDHEN and CDR2 SYDVKM come from the germline V gene. Here the CDR3 reads CARSGNRKTDTQYF. The DNA for the CDR3 is TGTGCTCGGAGCGGGAACCGTAAGACAGATACGCAGTATTTT. Full variable domain (missing parts from reference TRBV28 and TRBJ2-3): DVKVTQSSRYLVKRTGEKVFLECVQDMDHENMFWYRQDPGLGLRLIYFSYDVKMKEKGDIPEGYSVSREKKERFSLILESASTNQTSMYLCARSGNRKTDTQYFGPGTRLTVL.

V gene TRBV30 combines with J gene TRBJ1-2, with D possibly being TRBD1 (6 bases). Per the germline V gene, CDR1 is GTSNPN and CDR2 is SVGIG (reference sequence). V lost 2 bases and J 7 bases, leaving 17 bases between the germline ends. The CDR3 has 14 amino acids. The CDR3 protein is CAWSRDRREPGYTF. The CDR3 DNA sequence: TGTGCCTGGAGTAGAGACAGGCGGGAACCTGGCTACACCTTC.

The chain links TRBV27 to TRBJ1-2; 11 bases agree with TRBD1. The CDR3 sequence is 16 residues long. Germline values: CDR1 MNHEY, CDR2 SMNVEV (reference sequence). With 3 bases clipped from V and 5 bases from J, the junction kept 8 bases outside the gene matches. The CDR3 region is CASSFSVGQGGYGYTF. The CDR3 coding sequence is TGTGCCAGCAGTTTTTCAGTGGGACAGGGGGGTTATGGCTACACCTTC.